These 16 T cell receptor beta chains originate from one sample sequenced in a study of blood T cell repertoires in COVID-19 (dated by TCRdb to the early 2020s). Libraries were built with the immunoSEQ multiplex PCR assay. This immuneACCESS table, as held by TCRdb, lists in-frame sequences with V and J called but not all clones. Of the missing ones, under half trace to an unresolved V gene in checked studies; the others have no known cause. The sample includes 150,000 to 200,000 clones, with roughly 80% observed a single time. Around 5.2% of the sample comes from the top ten. What was sequenced was peripheral blood. The receptor source for this set is a young woman with acute or convalescent COVID-19.

This clone was detected once. The rearrangement uses TRBV6-2 or TRBV6-3 and TRBJ2-3, with D possibly being TRBD1 (6 bases). Germline V CDR1 and CDR2: MNHEY, SVGEGT. Trimming shortened V by 2 bases and J by 9 bases, and 9 bases separated the two germline ends. This CDR3 is 12 amino acids long. The CDR3 DNA reads as TGTGCCAGCAGTTACGGGGACACGACGCAGTATTTT. This translates into CASSYGDTTQYF.

This chain uses TRBV5-6 with TRBJ1-2, with a possible D match to TRBD1 (5 bases). V lost 4 bases and J 2 bases, leaving 12 bases between the germline ends. Germline assignment: CDR1 SGHDT and CDR2 YYEEEE. The CDR3 runs to 14 residues. The CDR3 nucleotides read TGTGCCAGCAGCGCGGCAGGGAAGAACTATGGCTACACCTTC. It encodes CASSAAGKNYGYTF.

This rearrangement joins TRBV18 to TRBJ1-1, with D hard to call. Germline assignment: CDR1 KGHSH and CDR2 LQKENI. The CDR3 length is 15 residues. Deletions cut 2 bases from V and 1 base from J, with 11 bases between. CDR3 sequence: CASSPGLVGNTEAFF. The CDR3 DNA sequence: TGTGCCAGCTCACCAGGCTTGGTTGGGAACACTGAAGCTTTCTTT.

This clone was counted a few times. This sequence joins TRBV29-1 and TRBJ1-1, with 7 bases aligning to TRBD1. The CDR3 loop spans 12 amino acids. V lost 4 bases to trimming and J lost 11 bases; unmatched junction nucleotides: 10. Germline V gives CDR1 SQVTM, CDR2 ANQGSEA. CDR3 bases: TGCAGCGTTGGACGGCGACAGGGAGAGGCTTTCTTT. Translation gives CSVGRRQGEAFF.

The chain links TRBV6-2 or TRBV6-3 to TRBJ2-3, with 8 bases identical to TRBD1. The CDR3 contains 20 residues. Germline values: CDR1 MNHEY, CDR2 SVGEGT. With V trimmed by 6 bases and J by 1 base, 21 bases remained unmatched. The CDR3 DNA sequence: TGTGCCAGCAGCAAACGGGACAGGACGCAACCTCAAAGGGGCACAGATACGCAGTATTTT. It codes for CASSKRDRTQPQRGTDTQYF.

The V gene is TRBV10-3, the J gene TRBJ1-2; D is undetermined. Per germline, CDR1 ENHRY and CDR2 SYGVKD. V was trimmed by 0 bases and J by 4 bases, leaving 3 bases between them. The CDR3 runs 12 residues. CDR3 bases: TGTGCCATCAGTGAGTCCAGCTATGGCTACACCTTC. Its protein product is CAISESSYGYTF.

The chain has TRBV5-4 and TRBJ2-1, with 9 bases fitting TRBD2. This CDR3 region has 15 residues. CDR1 SGHNT and CDR2 YYREEE come from the germline V gene (reference sequence). V lost 0 bases to trimming and J lost 4 bases; unmatched junction nucleotides: 2. The CDR3 loop is CASSLGGGAYNEQFF. CDR3 nucleotides: TGTGCCAGCAGCTTGGGCGGGGGGGCTTACAATGAGCAGTTCTTC.

This clone was detected only once. This chain connects TRBV13 to TRBJ2-7; 8 nucleotides agree with TRBD2. V was pared by 6 bases and J by 2 bases, with 6 bases of the junction left unmatched. The CDR3 contains 14 residues. Germline CDR1 is PRHDT and CDR2 is FYEKMQ (reference sequence). The CDR3 protein is CASSDSGATYEQYF. The CDR3 nucleotides read TGTGCCAGCAGTGATAGCGGGGCGACCTACGAGCAGTACTTC.

The chain couples TRBV30 to TRBJ1-1; a weak D match, TRBD1 (5 bases). CDR1 is GTSNPN and CDR2 is SVGIG in the germline V gene (reference sequence). The CDR3 contains 14 residues. V shed 2 bases and J shed 2 bases, with 12 bases lying between them. CDR3 coding DNA: TGTGCCTGGAGTCAGGGCACGGTCAACACTGAAGCTTTCTTT. The encoded protein is CAWSQGTVNTEAFF.

The chain combines TRBV3-1 (or the pseudogene TRBV3-2) with TRBJ2-4; D is unclear. Germline CDR1 and CDR2: LGHDT and YNNKEL (reference sequence). V lost 1 base to trimming and J lost 6 bases, with 10 bases between them. CDR3 length equals 14 residues. CDR3 sequence reads: CASSQALRSNIQYF. The DNA of the CDR3 is TGTGCCAGCAGCCAAGCTCTCAGGTCAAACATTCAGTACTTC.

The V and J genes are TRBV3-1 (or the pseudogene TRBV3-2) and TRBJ1-3, with a weak D call TRBD1 (5 bases). The ends were cut back, 4 bases at V and 4 bases at J, with 11 bases in the middle. CDR3 length equals 14 residues. Germline V lookup: CDR1 LGHDT, CDR2 YNNKEL (reference sequence). The CDR3 DNA is TGTGCCAGCAGCCGAGGGGAGGCCGGAAACACCATATATTTT. Translated: CASSRGEAGNTIYF.

In this sample, this clone turned up a few times. The V call is TRBV9, the J call TRBJ2-1, with 9 bases lining up with TRBD2. This CDR3 has 16 amino acids. J gave up 3 bases and V 0 bases, and 4 bases lay outside the gene matches. Germline CDR1 reads SGDLS; CDR2 reads YYNGEE. The chain's CDR3 is CASSVVGAGGYNEQFF. The DNA of the CDR3 is TGTGCCAGCAGCGTAGTTGGAGCGGGGGGCTACAATGAGCAGTTCTTC.

A note on this clone: The identical CDR3 is also encoded by other nucleotide sequences in the sample. The chain uses TRBV19 and TRBJ2-7, with D maybe TRBD1 (6 bases). Trimming cost V 1 base and J 2 bases, with 9 bases left between them. The CDR3 is made up of 14 amino acids. Germline V lookup: CDR1 LNHDA, CDR2 SQIVND (reference sequence). CDR3 in DNA: TGTGCCAGTAGTATAGGCAGGGGCACCTACGAGCAGTACTTC. It yields the protein CASSIGRGTYEQYF.

The V and J genes are TRBV30 and TRBJ1-5, with D uncertain. V was clipped by 2 bases and J by 2 bases, with 13 bases between them. The CDR3 has 15 amino acids. CDR1 GTSNPN and CDR2 SVGIG come from the germline V gene (reference sequence). The CDR3 loop reads CAWSLQVIGNQPQHF. CDR3 DNA sequence: TGTGCCTGGAGTCTGCAGGTAATCGGCAATCAGCCCCAGCATTTT.

This clone was seen only a few times. J is TRBJ1-3 and V is TRBV10-2; maybe TRBD1 (5 bases). V lost 2 bases to trimming and J lost 6 bases, with 23 bases between them. The CDR3 sequence is 18 residues long. CDR1 and CDR2 from the germline V gene are WSHSY and SAAADI. This chain's CDR3 is CASSEDGGFTTLENTIYF. The CDR3 bases are TGCGCCAGCAGTGAGGATGGGGGGTTCACAACTCTGGAAAACACCATATATTTT.

V gene TRBV5-1 combines with J gene TRBJ2-1; possibly TRBD1 for D (5 bases). The germline gives CDR1 SGHRS, CDR2 YFSETQ. The CDR3 spans 13 residues. Trimming removed 4 bases at V and 7 bases at J, with 12 bases between. The CDR3 is CASSLNTGNEQFF. The CDR3 nucleotides read TGCGCCAGCAGCCTTAATACAGGAAATGAGCAGTTCTTC.